This T cell receptor beta chain was retrieved from a study of beta chain features in type 1 diabetes. Whole-study findings and limits: All four CD4+ subsets of Type 1 diabetes patients contained TCRB CDR3s that were moderately but significantly shorter.

This clone was picked up a small number of times. Its antigen is unknown. Other DNA sequences within the sample encode an identical CDR3. The CDR3 extends over 14 amino acids. Trimming left V 2 bases short and J 1 base short, with 8 bases between. Looked up from germline, CDR1 is KGHSH and CDR2 is LQKENI. Expressed TCRB transcripts were sequenced because the entire RNA isolate underwent reverse transcription. Sequenced naive, central memory and regulatory T cell samples produced an average of about 3.57 million reads. Method: immunoSEQ multiplex PCR; TCRdb's copy keeps in-frame clones and lacks some. The sample has under 400,000 clones; about 12% are singletons.

Sample: naive CD4+ T cells from blood. The TCR sequence derives from a woman under 30 with type 1 diabetes. The chain links TRBV18 to TRBJ1-1; D is undetermined. The DNA for the CDR3 is TGTGCCAGCTCACCAGCAGGTTCGAACACTGAAGCTTTCTTT. Translating it yields CASSPAGSNTEAFF.